This is a list of T cell receptor beta chains from one sample in a study of beta chain features in type 1 diabetes. Produced via immunoSEQ multiplex PCR; TCRdb's table is partial and in-frame only. The sample shows over 600,000 clones, roughly 12% of them seen only once. Sequenced input: naive CD4+ T cells from blood. The receptors were sampled from a man aged 25 to 45 with type 1 diabetes. CDR3s include the opening cysteine and the closing phenylalanine or tryptophan.

j_gene: TRBJ1-4; v_gene: TRBV30; CDR3aa: CAWSVLRTGDEKLFF
j_gene: TRBJ1-2; v_gene: TRBV20-1; CDR3aa: CNLETNYGYTF
j_gene: TRBJ1-5; v_gene: TRBV30; CDR3aa: CAWSVDGYNQPQHF
j_gene: TRBJ2-7; v_gene: TRBV19; CDR3aa: CASSGTSGVYEQYF
j_gene: TRBJ2-7; v_gene: TRBV2; CDR3aa: CASSDWGQGGYEQYF
j_gene: TRBJ2-7; v_gene: TRBV7-9; CDR3aa: CASSRTGGSYEQYF
j_gene: TRBJ2-3; v_gene: TRBV29-1; CDR3aa: CSVSPTSLSTDTQYF
j_gene: TRBJ2-3; v_gene: TRBV5-4; CDR3aa: CASSLAGASSDTQYF
j_gene: TRBJ1-2; v_gene: TRBV28; CDR3aa: CASTTNGFGYTF
j_gene: TRBJ1-1; v_gene: TRBV5-6; CDR3aa: CASRRNGQHTEAFF
j_gene: TRBJ1-2; v_gene: TRBV28; CDR3aa: CASGANYGYTF
j_gene: TRBJ2-2; v_gene: TRBV7-2; CDR3aa: CASSLRPTPGELFF
j_gene: TRBJ1-1; v_gene: TRBV19; CDR3aa: CASSEQGMNTEAFF
j_gene: TRBJ2-1; v_gene: TRBV18; CDR3aa: CASSPMGASYNEQFF